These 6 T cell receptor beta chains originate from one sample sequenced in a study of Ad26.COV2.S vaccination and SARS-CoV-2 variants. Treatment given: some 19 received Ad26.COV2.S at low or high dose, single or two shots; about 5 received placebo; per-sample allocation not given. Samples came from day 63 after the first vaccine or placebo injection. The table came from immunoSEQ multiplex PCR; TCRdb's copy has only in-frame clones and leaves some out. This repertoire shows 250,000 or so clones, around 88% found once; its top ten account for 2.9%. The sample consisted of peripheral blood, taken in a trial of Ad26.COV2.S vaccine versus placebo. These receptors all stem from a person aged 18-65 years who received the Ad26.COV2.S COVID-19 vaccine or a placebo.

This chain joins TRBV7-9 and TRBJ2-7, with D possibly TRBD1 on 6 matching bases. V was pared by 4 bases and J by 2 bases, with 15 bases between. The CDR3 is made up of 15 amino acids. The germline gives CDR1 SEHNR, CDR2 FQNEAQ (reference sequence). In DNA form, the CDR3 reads TGTGCCAGCAGCTCCGCCCGGGACACCACCTACGAGCAGTACTTC. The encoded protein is CASSSARDTTYEQYF.

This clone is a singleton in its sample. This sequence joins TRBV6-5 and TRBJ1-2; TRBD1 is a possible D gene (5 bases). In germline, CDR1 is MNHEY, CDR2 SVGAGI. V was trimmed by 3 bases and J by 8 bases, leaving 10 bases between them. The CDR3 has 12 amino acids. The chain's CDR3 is CASSYLGVGYTF. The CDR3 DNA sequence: TGTGCCAGCAGTTATTTAGGGGTGGGCTACACCTTC.

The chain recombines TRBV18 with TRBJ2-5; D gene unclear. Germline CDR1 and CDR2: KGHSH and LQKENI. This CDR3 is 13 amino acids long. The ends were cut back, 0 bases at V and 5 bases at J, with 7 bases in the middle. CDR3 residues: CASSPPMEETQYF. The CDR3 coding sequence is TGTGCCAGCTCACCACCGATGGAGGAGACCCAGTACTTC. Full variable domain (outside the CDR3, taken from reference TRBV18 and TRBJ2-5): NAGVMQNPRHLVRRRGQEARLRCSPMKGHSHVYWYRQLPEEGLKFMVYLQKENIIDESGMPKERFSAEFPKEGPSILRIQQVVRGDSAAYFCASSPPMEETQYFGPGTRLLVL.

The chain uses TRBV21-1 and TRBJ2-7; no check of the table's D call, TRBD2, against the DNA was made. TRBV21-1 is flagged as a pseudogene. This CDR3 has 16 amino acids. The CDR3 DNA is TGTGCCAGCAGCGTCAGACTAGCCGGCGGCTCCTACGAGCAGTACGTC. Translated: CASSVRLAGGSYEQYV.

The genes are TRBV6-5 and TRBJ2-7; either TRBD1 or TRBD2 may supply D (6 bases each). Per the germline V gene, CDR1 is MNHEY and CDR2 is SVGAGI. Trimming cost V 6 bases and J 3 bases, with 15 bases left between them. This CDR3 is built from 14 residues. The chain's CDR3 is CASSYPEGGYEQYV. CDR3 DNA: TGTGCCAGCAGCTACCCCGAGGGGGGCTACGAGCAGTACGTC.

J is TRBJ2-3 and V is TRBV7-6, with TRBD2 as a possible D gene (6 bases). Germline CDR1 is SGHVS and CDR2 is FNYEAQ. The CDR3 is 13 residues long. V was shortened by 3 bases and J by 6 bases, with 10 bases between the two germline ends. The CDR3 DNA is TGTGCCAGCAGCTTGGTGGGAGGTGATACGCAGTATTTT. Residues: CASSLVGGDTQYF.